Presented here are 29 T cell receptor beta chains from one specimen sequenced in a study of metastatic and nonmetastatic thyroid tumors. Prior to thyroid surgery, none of the patients had received any treatment. TCRdb re-called clones via MiXCR from the PCR reads. The sample comprises approximately 84,000 clones, just under 15% of which are singletons, and roughly 3.9% rests with the top ten. The sample taken for sequencing was blood. The receptor source for this set is a female donor with papillary thyroid cancer or a benign thyroid nodule (not recorded which). Some clones in this sample may be carry-over from other donors' samples.

Ten or more counts support this clone. The J gene is TRBJ1-1, the V gene TRBV20-1; D is uncertain. Trimming shortened V by 5 bases and J by 0 bases, and 13 bases separated the two germline ends. Germline loops: CDR1 DFQATT, CDR2 SNEGSKA (reference sequence). The CDR3 is 14 residues long. CDR3 DNA: TGCAGTGCTTCGTGGGCCCCCATGAACACTGAAGCTTTCTTT. It yields the protein CSASWAPMNTEAFF.

The gene calls are TRBV19 and TRBJ2-2, with 9 bases aligning to TRBD2. This CDR3 contains 17 residues. Trimming took 6 bases from V and 4 from J; bases not matched to a gene: 12. Germline V gives CDR1 LNHDA, CDR2 SQIVND (reference sequence). As DNA, the CDR3 is TGTGCCAGTAGACCGCCCCGTCTAGCGGGAACCACCGGGGAGCTGTTTTTT. Translated, it gives CASRPPRLAGTTGELFF.

To note about this clone: A single base separates this from a much larger clone, so it may be a read error. V usage is TRBV5-4 and J usage is TRBJ2-7; maybe TRBD2 (6 bases). There are 14 residues in the CDR3. CDR1 is SGHNT, CDR2 YYREEE, per germline (reference sequence). CDR3 nucleotides: TGTGTCGGGGCTCCGGGACTGGCCTCCTACGAGCAGTACTTC. It translates to CVGAPGLASYEQYF.

This clone was found many times. This chain connects TRBV11-3 to TRBJ2-3; 11 bases fit TRBD2. The V segment lost 1 base and the J segment 0 bases; nucleotides outside the gene matches: 9. This CDR3 spans 19 amino acids. Per germline, CDR1 SGHNT and CDR2 YENEEA. The CDR3 spells CASSLGGLAGGRSTDTQYF. The CDR3 nucleotides read TGTGCCAGCAGCTTAGGAGGGCTAGCGGGGGGCCGCAGCACAGATACGCAGTATTTT.

This clone was counted at least ten times. This CDR3 reads CSARRGLYEETQYF. The CDR3 region has the DNA TGCAGTGCTAGAAGGGGACTATACGAAGAGACCCAGTACTTC. The chain employs TRBV20-1 and TRBJ2-5; 7 positions agree with TRBD2. CDR3 size: 14 residues. Trimming took 2 bases from V and 3 from J; bases not matched to a gene: 6. CDR1 is DFQATT, CDR2 SNEGSKA, per germline (reference sequence).

The V gene is TRBV5-1, the J gene TRBJ1-1; D is ambiguous. This CDR3 contains 14 residues. V lost 0 bases to trimming and J lost 0 bases, with 6 bases between them. Germline CDR1 is SGHRS and CDR2 is YFSETQ. CDR3 nucleotides: TGCGCCAGCAGCTTGGTGGCGGTGAACACTGAAGCTTTCTTT. Translated: CASSLVAVNTEAFF. The variable domain in full, completed from reference TRBV5-1 and TRBJ1-1, reads KAGVTQTPRYLIKTRGQQVTLSCSPISGHRSVSWYQQTPGQGLQFLFEYFSETQRNKGNFPGRFSGRQFSNSRSEMNVSTLELGDSALYLCASSLVAVNTEAFFGQGTRLTVV.

This clone was counted between two and nine times. One junction end disagrees with the germline gene, perhaps due to a read error. This chain links TRBV12-3 or TRBV12-4 with TRBJ2-6, with no clear D. CDR3 length: 17 amino acids. The CDR3 region is CASRIQTVLSGTNVLTF. CDR3 DNA: TGTGCCAGCAGGATACAAACGGTGCTCTCTGGGACCAACGTCCTGACTTTC.

This clone was recorded many times. The chain is built from TRBV11-3 and TRBJ2-7; TRBD2 matches 14 bases. Germline assignment: CDR1 SGHNT and CDR2 YENEEA. This CDR3 is 15 amino acids long. The J segment lost 6 bases and the V segment lost 5 bases, leaving 6 bases of the junction unmatched. Here the CDR3 reads CASSPGTSGGREQYF. As DNA, the CDR3 is TGTGCCAGCAGCCCGGGGACTAGCGGGGGTCGCGAGCAGTACTTC.

This clone was observed at least ten times. The same CDR3 arises from other DNA sequences in this sample as well. The chain has TRBV9 and TRBJ1-1; D unclear. This CDR3 contains 13 residues. The germline gives CDR1 SGDLS, CDR2 YYNGEE. V was cut by 0 bases and J by 1 base, with 4 bases left in between. CDR3 amino acids: CASSVAQNTEAFF. For the CDR3, the DNA is TGTGCCAGCAGCGTAGCCCAGAACACTGAAGCTTTCTTT.

This clone was seen more than once but under ten times. The chain uses TRBV12-3 or TRBV12-4 and TRBJ2-7; D unresolved. V was pared by 0 bases and J by 5 bases, with 8 bases between. This CDR3 has 13 amino acids. CDR3 sequence (DNA): TGTGCCAGCAGTTTAGCTTTGTTCCACGAGCAGTACTTC. Translating it yields CASSLALFHEQYF.

About this clone itself: This may be a read error, as it is one base from a much larger clone. The sample has other DNA sequences that encode this CDR3 too. This rearrangement joins TRBV4-2 to TRBJ1-4; 9 bases fit TRBD1. This CDR3 spans 18 amino acids. Germline V CDR1 and CDR2: LGHNA, YNFKEQ. DNA of the CDR3: TGTGCCAGTAGCCCCCACGTCGCGAGCCGGGACAGGGATGAAAAACTGTTTTTT. Amino acid sequence: CASSPHVASRDRDEKLFF.

This clone was recorded many times. This chain links TRBV27 with TRBJ1-6, with D possibly matching TRBD1 (6 bases). The CDR3 consists of 15 residues. Trimming cost V 5 bases and J 6 bases, with 14 bases left between them. Germline V gene lookup returns CDR1 MNHEY and CDR2 SMNVEV (reference sequence). DNA for the CDR3: TGTGCCAGCAGTCAGCTACAGGGAAGTAATTCACCCCTCCACTTT. It specifies CASSQLQGSNSPLHF.

Regarding this clone: Given a much more abundant clone one base away, this may be a read error. Other DNA sequences in the same sample also yield this CDR3. The chain recombines TRBV7-2 with TRBJ2-5; D gene unclear. CDR3 size: 15 residues. Trimming cost V 9 bases and J 1 base, with 18 bases left between them. Germline V CDR1 and CDR2: SGHTA, FQGNSA. CDR3 DNA: TGTGCCAGTATAACATCCCTGGCTCGCCAAGAGACCCAGTACTTC. Amino acids: CASITSLARQETQYF.

This clone has a count of ten or more. This chain's CDR3 is CSVFRGSRTGELFF. DNA for the CDR3: TGCAGCGTCTTCCGAGGGTCGCGAACCGGGGAGCTGTTTTTT. The V and J genes are TRBV29-1 and TRBJ2-2, with D possibly TRBD2 on 5 matching bases. V gave up 6 bases and J gave up 5 bases, with 16 bases separating them. CDR1 SQVTM and CDR2 ANQGSEA come from the germline V gene. This CDR3 contains 14 residues.

In its sample, this clone was seen a few times. Possible read error: a much larger clone is one base away. CDR3 nucleotide sequence: TGCAGTGCTAGAGATCCGGGGTGCAGCTCCTACAATGAGCAGTTCTTC. The encoded protein is CSARDPGCSSYNEQFF. V and J are TRBV20-1 and TRBJ2-1; a possible D gene is TRBD2 (5 bases). Germline assignment: CDR1 DFQATT and CDR2 SNEGSKA (reference sequence). V lost 0 bases and J lost 0, with 12 bases in between. The CDR3 consists of 16 residues.

Remarks on this clone: A junction boundary mismatches the germline segment, possibly from a read error. V gene TRBV6-1 combines with J gene TRBJ2-2, with D maybe TRBD1 (6 bases). Germline CDR1 and CDR2: MNHNS and SASEGT. The CDR3 covers 15 residues. The CDR3 DNA follows: TGTGCCAGCAGTTGGCGTGGGGGCGGAACCGGGGAGCTGGTTTTT. Protein: CASSWRGGGTGELVF.

V gene TRBV4-2 combines with J gene TRBJ2-5, with 7 bases lining up with TRBD2. CDR1 and CDR2 from the germline V gene are LGHNA and YNFKEQ. CDR3 length equals 15 residues. The V gene end was trimmed by 0 bases and the J gene end by 1 base; junction bases not matched to a gene: 2. The CDR3 bases are TGTGCCAGCAGCCAAGAGCCGGGGGGCCAAGAGACCCAGTACTTC. Amino acids: CASSQEPGGQETQYF.

This clone occurred many times. The V and J genes are TRBV10-3 and TRBJ2-5; D is undetermined. Trimming removed 2 bases from V and 2 bases from J, with 15 bases in between. This CDR3 region has 16 residues. CDR1 is ENHRY and CDR2 is SYGVKD in the germline V gene. The CDR3 sequence is CAISEESGHEQETQYF. DNA for the CDR3: TGTGCCATCAGTGAGGAATCGGGCCATGAACAAGAGACCCAGTACTTC.

This clone was recorded at least ten times. The chain is built from TRBV25-1 and TRBJ2-2; D not resolved. Germline V gene lookup returns CDR1 MGHDK and CDR2 SYGVNS. The ends were cut back, 3 bases at V and 4 bases at J, with 18 bases in the middle. This CDR3 region has 17 residues. The CDR3 DNA is TGTGCCAGCAGTGATAGGGAAGCAGCCAGATTCACCGGGGAGCTGTTTTTT. Its translation: CASSDREAARFTGELFF.

There are a few counts of this clone. At one end the junction does not follow the germline gene, possibly because of a read error. The V gene is TRBV6-1, the J gene TRBJ2-1, with 11 bases fitting TRBD2. The germline CDR1 and CDR2 sequences are MNHNS and SASEGT. This CDR3 is 15 amino acids long. The CDR3 reads CASIPGTSGPNEHFF. CDR3 DNA sequence: TGTGCCAGCATCCCCGGGACTAGCGGTCCCAATGAGCATTTCTTC.

Ten or more counts support this clone. The rearrangement joins TRBV6-2 or TRBV6-3 to TRBJ1-1; D unclear. Germline V CDR1 and CDR2: MNHEY, SVGEGT. V gave up 2 bases and J gave up 1 base, with 8 bases separating them. This CDR3 is 14 amino acids long. The CDR3 region has the DNA TGTGCCAGCAGTTACGGAGGTGCGAACACTGAAGCTTTCTTT. It translates to CASSYGGANTEAFF.

Worth noting for this clone: A much larger clone differs from this one at a single base, so this may be a read error. The genes are TRBV4-1 and TRBJ1-2, with a weak D call TRBD1 (5 bases). There are 18 residues in the CDR3. CDR1 MGHRA and CDR2 YSYEKL come from the germline V gene. V lost 0 bases to trimming and J lost 7 bases, with 24 bases between them. CDR3 in amino acids: CASSQDPPGLTRTCGYTF. In DNA form, the CDR3 reads TGCGCCAGCAGCCAAGACCCACCGGGACTTACTCGTACATGTGGCTACACCTTC.

This clone was picked up many times. The V gene is TRBV4-2, the J gene TRBJ2-1, with 10 positions matching TRBD1. With 1 base clipped from V and 5 bases from J, the junction kept 14 bases outside the gene matches. CDR3 length: 19 amino acids. CDR1 is LGHNA and CDR2 is YNFKEQ in the germline V gene. The CDR3 sequence is CASSQGQGAGWMQNNEQFF. Written as DNA, the CDR3 is TGTGCCAGCAGCCAAGGACAGGGGGCGGGTTGGATGCAGAACAATGAGCAGTTCTTC.

As concerns this clone: A single base separates this from a much larger clone, so it may be a read error. The chain employs TRBV3-1 and TRBJ2-6; TRBD1 might be the D (5 bases). The CDR3 totals 17 residues. From germline, CDR1 is LGHDT and CDR2 YNNKEL (reference sequence). CDR3 protein: CASSQDLVGAGANILTF. CDR3 sequence (DNA): TGTGCCAGCAGCCAAGATCTAGTAGGGGCTGGGGCCAACATCCTGACTTTC.

About this clone itself: Given a much more abundant clone one base away, this may be a read error. The rearrangement uses TRBV10-3 and TRBJ2-2; D is perhaps TRBD2 (7 bases). This CDR3 is 18 amino acids long. The germline gives CDR1 ENHRY, CDR2 SYGVKD. V was trimmed by 4 bases and J by 0 bases, leaving 18 bases between them. In DNA form, the CDR3 reads TGTGCCATCAGTGTAACTATCGGGGGGCTTACGAACACCGGGGAGCTGTTTTTT. Amino acids: CAISVTIGGLTNTGELFF.

The chain couples TRBV5-1 to TRBJ2-1; no clear D gene. This CDR3 comprises 15 residues. Looked up from germline, CDR1 is SGHRS and CDR2 is YFSETQ. Trimming took off 4 bases at V and 10 bases at J, with 21 bases between the two ends. CDR3: CASSLRTVVANEQFF. The CDR3, as DNA: TGCGCCAGCAGCCTGAGGACGGTCGTGGCCAACGAGCAGTTCTTC.

This clone was recorded at least ten times. The chain couples TRBV6-1 to TRBJ1-5, with D possibly being TRBD1 (5 bases). CDR1 is MNHNS, CDR2 SASEGT, per germline. This CDR3 spans 14 amino acids. V was shortened by 6 bases and J by 6 bases, with 15 bases between the two germline ends. DNA of the CDR3: TGTGCCAGCAGGAGGTACCGGGGGAGTCAGCCCCAGCATTTT. It specifies CASRRYRGSQPQHF.

This clone has more than one count but fewer than ten. The chain employs TRBV13 and TRBJ2-7, with D unresolved. The CDR3 runs 12 residues. V was cut by 4 bases and J by 6 bases, with 10 bases left in between. The germline V gene has CDR1 PRHDT and CDR2 FYEKMQ (reference sequence). CDR3 protein: CASSSRKAEQYF. CDR3 nucleotides: TGTGCCAGCAGCTCTCGGAAGGCCGAGCAGTACTTC.

In its sample, this clone was seen many times. The V call is TRBV4-1, the J call TRBJ1-2, with 12 positions matching TRBD1. With V trimmed by 0 bases and J by 7 bases, 6 bases remained unmatched. The CDR3 has 16 residues. Germline lookup yields CDR1 MGHRA and CDR2 YSYEKL. DNA of the CDR3: TGCGCCAGCAGCCAAGATTTCGGGACAGGGGGCTCTGGCTACACCTTC. It codes for CASSQDFGTGGSGYTF.